The sequence of this T cell receptor (beta chain) was determined in a study of T-cell memory formation after mild COVID-19 (dated by TCRdb to the early 2020s). Some background on the complete study: Most TCR sequence clusters were specific to one of the two donors. In a couple of donors, T-cell clones that expanded and contracted after mild COVID-19 were tracked by sequencing TCRalpha and TCRbeta repertoires over time. Two young, previously healthy adult volunteers, one female and one male, were included in the cohort.

What the work shows at the level of the full study, not this receptor alone: Some responding clones were detected in pre-infection memory, which suggested that pre-existing cross-reactive memory T cells had joined the SARS-CoV-2 response. The study covered only two mild cases, and larger cohorts including severe cases with pre-infection samples were considered necessary. Whether the second-wave clones peaking on day 37 were SARS-CoV-2 specific was not confirmed. Contracting CD4+ clones were found mainly in CM and EM memory subsets, while CD8+ clones were enriched in EMRA. Clones that contracted from day 15 to 85 showed balanced CD4/CD8 phenotypes, whereas a second wave of clones that expanded from day 15 to 37 leaned towards CD4+.

Ficoll-Paque density gradient centrifugation was used to isolate PBMCs. Taken from cysteine to phenylalanine, the CDR3 has 14 residues. Only the CDR3 DNA is retained, 42 bases long and in frame from the first base. Via the germline V gene (reference sequence), CDR1 is SEHNR and CDR2 FQNEAQ. A distance of 9 bases separates the germline ends of V and J, which lose 3 bases and 4 bases respectively. About this clonotype itself: No antigen is known for it. Within one base of it there is no much larger clone, and no base qualities were kept.

Sequencing used an Illumina NovaSeq 6000. cDNA libraries for TCRalpha and TCRbeta were prepared by 5'RACE using constant-segment primers, with sample barcodes and unique molecular identifiers added. RNA was extracted from every sample with Trizol reagent. Libraries were amplified in two PCR steps, with a second sample barcode and Illumina TruSeq adapters added in the second step. Libraries were sequenced on an Illumina NovaSeq with 2 x 150 bp paired-end reads. Regarding the original processing steps: With migec v1.2.7, reads were demultiplexed and then collapsed into UMI-guided consensus sequences. Using mixcr v2.1.11, UMI consensuses were aligned to TRA and TRB V and J templates and then assembled into clonotypes. Expanded or contracted clonotypes were those called significant by both edgeR and NoisET, with noise models trained on biological replicates. For edgeR calls, the thresholds were a false discovery rate-adjusted p below 0.01 and a log2 fold-change of 1. As an exploratory analysis of dynamics, PCA with hierarchical clustering was applied to max-normalized trajectories of the 1000 most abundant clonotypes. Separately sequenced CD4+ and CD8+ repertoires were used to assign a CD4 or CD8 phenotype to each responding clone. TCRdb passed the public sequencing reads through fastp at Q25 and MiXCR, retaining productive beta sequences. Every CDR3 protein is listed once, alongside the most common genes and DNA of its rows. For this entry, the V and J calls and clone size follow TCRdb and not the study's own pipeline. The sample table records about 350,000 distinct CDR3 sequences; over 25% of these occur just once. Of the sample, roughly 13% is held by the ten largest clones.

This chain joins TRBV7-9 to TRBJ2-2, with the D gene uncertain. The sequenced sample consisted of PBMCs or a T cell subset sorted from them (not recorded which). The TCR comes from an adult woman who had mild COVID-19 (a few samples of this study predate the infection). The sample titles of this study are shuffled in the database, so cell type and time point are left out; the donor was told from shared clones. The nucleotides are TGTGCCAGCAGCTTCTATCCTCTCACCGGGGAGCTGTTTTTT. The resulting protein is CASSFYPLTGELFF.